This record looks at one T cell receptor (beta chain) sequence and its context. The sample holds a few counts of this clonotype. Which antigen it targets is not known. Nothing much larger sits one base from this clone, and base qualities are not available. Libraries were made using multiplex PCR. TCRdb records Illumina HiSeq 4000 as the sequencer. TCR beta libraries were built with iRepertoire HTBI primers and Arm-PCR amplification of CDR3 regions. Gel purification was performed on PCR products prior to sequencing. The original pipeline was this. Gene usage analysis of CDR3 amino acid clonotypes relied on the roughly 67 TRBV and 13 to 15 TRBJ segments identified across samples. COPE and FqMerger were used to merge filtered high-quality paired reads into contigs. Contigs were aligned with BLAST to IMGT TRBV, TRBD and TRBJ reference genes, and CDR3 was defined per IMGT. Any clonotype with a frequency above 0.1% was counted as a highly expanded clone. Repertoire diversity was measured by Shannon entropy, and V-J evenness by the Gini coefficient. Public clonotypes were defined as clonotypes shared by more than one individual. The raw public data were reprocessed by TCRdb itself: fastp quality trimming at Q25, MiXCR clonotype calling, in-frame beta chains only. CDR3 protein duplicates are merged, each entry listing the most common genes and DNA. TCRdb, not the original authors, processed these V and J calls. This sample has fewer than 500,000 distinct CDR3 sequences in its table, and around 15% of those were observed once. The leading ten clones occupy 10% to 15% of the sample.

The sample's time point, from its label and the paper: newly diagnosed GD, antithyroid drugs for less than 3 months. For both TCR sequencing and RNA sequencing, RNA was extracted from PBMCs in TRIzol. Graves' disease was diagnosed according to American Thyroid Association guidelines. Patients were recruited from an endocrinology department in Xi'an, China. Each patient gave around 9.2 milliliters of peripheral blood, collected in an EDTA anticoagulant tube. PBMCs were isolated by Ficoll Paque Plus density gradient separation without further T cell sorting. An Agilent 2100 Bioanalyzer and agarose gel were used to check RNA quality, and a NanoDrop 2000 was used to measure RNA concentration. The data originate from a study of regulatory T cells in long-lasting Graves disease (TCRdb year 2021). Regarding the study in general: Antithyroid drugs had been taken for less than 3 months by newly diagnosed Graves' disease patients. This study used TCR sequencing and RNA sequencing of peripheral blood to compare persistent Graves' disease patients against newly diagnosed Graves' disease patients. The study was conducted in China and was registered as a clinical trial. A total of roughly 35 samples underwent TCR sequencing: about 13 from persistent and some 20 from newly diagnosed Graves' disease patients. The study at large found these results: Sequencing and analysis were restricted to the TCR beta chain. The small sample size was acknowledged by the authors as a limitation that may reduce accuracy. More public clonotypes were shared among persistent patients (roughly 2,700) than among newly diagnosed patients (under 1,000). The study examined only peripheral blood because the primary lesion, thyroid tissue, could not be accessed. Persistent Graves' disease patients showed lower TCR Shannon entropy and fewer highly expanded clones than newly diagnosed patients, suggesting clonal expansion. Persistent disease showed preferential use of TRBV28, TRBJ1-2 and TRBJ2-5, whereas newly diagnosed disease favored TRBV20-1 and TRBJ2-1.

There are 13 amino acids in the CDR3, from cysteine to phenylalanine inclusive. CDR3 DNA only is kept here, 39 bases in frame from base 1. Relative to germline, V is missing 7 bases and J is missing 6 bases, with 11 bases of the junction outside any gene match. CDR1 is given as DFQATT and CDR2 as SNEGSKA, both from the germline V gene (reference sequence). The data were also submitted as part of a second study, on T cells in Graves' hyperthyroidism and ophthalmopathy. The second study also describes: Stable Graves' hyperthyroidism was defined as no progression to ophthalmopathy during 18 months of follow-up. The hyperthyroidism patients were between 18 and 65 years old and newly diagnosed, with a disease duration of less than 2 months. Patients with uncontrolled infections, other autoimmune diseases, pregnancy or lactation were excluded. Diagnoses were based on clinical symptoms, serum thyroxine and TRAb, thyroid ultrasound and orbital computed tomography. The first round of RT-PCR for the TCR CDR3 was performed with the HTBI primer set and the Qiagen OneStep RT-PCR kit. Blood samples also contained most of the expanded thyroid clonotypes (frequency above 0.001), which suggests that blood repertoires may reflect thyroid immune responses. A 13 V-J signature model separated ophthalmopathy from stable hyperthyroidism, with 87.88% sensitivity and about 81% specificity in cross-validation and 80%/75% in testing. In validation, the model predicted progression to ophthalmopathy with 65% to 71% sensitivity and approximately 72% specificity, a median of roughly seven months before onset. A discovery cohort of roughly 100 patients, about 40 with Graves' ophthalmopathy and under 60 with stable Graves' hyperthyroidism, was used to find distinguishing TCR V-J signatures. Prospective prediction of ophthalmopathy was tested in an independent validation cohort of some 20 hyperthyroidism patients and 17 patients who later progressed to ophthalmopathy. The 75 to 100 discovery patients were randomly split 7:3 into training and test sets. The study also compared thyroid tissue and blood T-cell repertoires from about 6 Graves' hyperthyroidism patients. After blood sampling, hyperthyroidism patients were treated with methimazole at a starting dose of 30 mg daily, and ophthalmopathy patients were treated with high-dose intravenous methylprednisolone. Libraries were constructed in a second round of multiplex PCR, after which size selection and purification were performed. Libraries were sequenced paired-end with 100 bp reads on an Illumina HiSeq2000. SOAPnuke was used to process the raw data, throwing out any read that contained adapters or uncalled bases, had a mean Phred below 15, or lacked an exact constant-primer or identifier match. High-quality paired reads were merged using COPE v1.2.5, and each unique nucleotide sequence was defined as a clonotype. MiTCR v1.1 was used to align the clonotypes against IMGT TRBV, TRBD and TRBJ reference segments. Only V-J combinations with frequency above 0.0001, covering 99% to 99.2% of repertoires, were analysed. A TCS score was defined as the ratio between F50 (clonal expansion) and ExV (chaos), using BLOSUM62-based TCRdist between CDR3 peptides within each V-J. Welch's t-statistics and random forest reduced several hundred V-J features to 13, which were used in a naive Bayes classifier (R e1071). Sample size was not statistically predetermined, and blinding of investigators to group allocation was not performed. TCR Vbeta CDR3 sequencing of 120 to 150 peripheral blood samples (approximately 44 ophthalmopathy, roughly 72 hyperthyroidism and roughly 17 progressor patients) is reported in the paper.

The chain joins TRBV20-1 to TRBJ2-7, with TRBD1 identical over 8 junction bases. The clonotype comes from a middle-aged man with Graves disease. Donor details come from another sample of the same person, matched by shared clones. The starting material was peripheral blood mononuclear cells (PBMCs), obtained at new diagnosis, from a patient treated with antithyroid drugs. The nucleotides are TGCAGTGTTTGGTCTGGACAGGGATTCGAGCAGTACTTC. It translates to CSVWSGQGFEQYF.